These 25 T cell receptor beta chains share one sample of origin, sequenced in a study of regulatory T cells in long-lasting Graves disease. Documented time point: newly diagnosed GD, antithyroid drugs for less than 3 months. RNA from PBMCs was the source of the TCR library. Arm-PCR of CDR3 regions with iRepertoire HTBI primers generated TCR beta libraries. TCRdb reprocessed the multiplex PCR reads via MiXCR and lists one record per CDR3 protein. The top ten clones hold 17% of a sample with 350,000 to 500,000 distinct CDR3 sequences, about 15% of them seen once. This sample was also put to use in a study of T cells in Graves' hyperthyroidism and ophthalmopathy.

Material: peripheral blood mononuclear cells (PBMCs), obtained at new diagnosis, from a patient treated with antithyroid drugs. These receptors were collected from a woman between 50 and 59 years old with Graves disease.

This clonotype was counted only a few times. The chain recombines TRBV18 with TRBJ2-1; D tentatively reads TRBD1 or TRBD2 (5 bases each). This CDR3 is built from 16 residues. V was cut by 0 bases and J by 0 bases, with 9 bases left in between. The germline CDR1 and CDR2 sequences are KGHSH and LQKENI. CDR3 loop: CASSPPGTRSYNEQFF. The CDR3 DNA reads TGTGCCAGCTCACCACCAGGGACCCGCTCCTACAATGAGCAGTTCTTC.

In the case of this clonotype: Since a much larger clone is just one base distant, this may be a read error. This CDR3 is missing its conserved last phenylalanine or tryptophan, likely due to a read error. The CDR3 region has the DNA TGTGCCAGCAACCTGTTCGGGAGTCCCTCCTACAATGAGCAGTTCTCC. This encodes CASNLFGSPSYNEQFS. The gene calls are TRBV7-2 and TRBJ2-1; D possibly corresponds to TRBD2 (6 bases). This CDR3 has 16 amino acids. With 7 bases removed from V and 0 bases from J, the gap between germline ends came to 16 bases. Germline CDR1 SGHTA, CDR2 FQGNSA.

There are many counts of this clonotype. The rearrangement uses TRBV5-1 and TRBJ2-7, with TRBD1 matching over 7 bases. V lost 3 bases and J lost 0; bases outside the gene matches: 6. Germline V gene sequence: CDR1 SGHRS, CDR2 YFSETQ. The CDR3 runs to 15 residues. This CDR3 is CASSSGWDSSYEQYF. In DNA form, the CDR3 reads TGCGCCAGCAGCTCAGGGTGGGACAGCTCCTACGAGCAGTACTTC.

Remarks on this clonotype: A much larger clonotype is one base distant, so this may be a read error. The chain couples TRBV7-9 to TRBJ1-1; no clear D. The germline V gene encodes CDR1 SEHNR and CDR2 FQNEAQ (reference sequence). This CDR3 has 14 residues. The CDR3 loop reads CVSSLQLSNTEAFF. Here the CDR3 DNA reads TGTGTCAGCAGCCTTCAGCTTAGTAACACTGAAGCTTTCTTT. The complete variable domain, with remaining parts taken from reference TRBV7-9 and TRBJ1-1, reads DTGVSQNPRHKITKRGQNVTFRCDPISEHNRLYWYRQTLGQGPEFLTYFQNEAQLEKSRLLSDRFSAERPKGSFSTLEIQRTEQGDSAMYLCVSSLQLSNTEAFFGQGTRLTVV.

In this sample, this clonotype turned up many times. J is TRBJ2-2 and V is TRBV28; D ambiguous. The CDR3 spans 12 residues. The germline V and J ends were trimmed by 5 bases and 3 bases, with 4 bases remaining between them. CDR1 MDHEN and CDR2 SYDVKM come from the germline V gene. The CDR3 sequence is CASSMHTGELFF. The CDR3 DNA sequence: TGTGCCAGCAGTATGCACACCGGGGAGCTGTTTTTT. Drawing the rest from reference TRBV28 and TRBJ2-2, the complete variable domain is DVKVTQSSRYLVKRTGEKVFLECVQDMDHENMFWYRQDPGLGLRLIYFSYDVKMKEKGDIPEGYSVSREKKERFSLILESASTNQTSMYLCASSMHTGELFFGEGSRLTVL.

This clonotype has a handful of counts. The chain recombines TRBV7-6 with TRBJ2-7, with 14 positions matching TRBD2. With 5 bases clipped from V and 1 base from J, the junction kept 10 bases outside the gene matches. From germline, CDR1 is SGHVS and CDR2 FNYEAQ. CDR3 length: 18 residues. The DNA for the CDR3 is TGTGCCAGCAGCCACGATGGGACTAGCGGGAGTCGGTCCTACGAGCAGTACTTC. Translation: CASSHDGTSGSRSYEQYF. The variable domain in full, completed from reference TRBV7-6 and TRBJ2-7, reads GAGVSQSPRYKVTKRGQDVALRCDPISGHVSLYWYRQALGQGPEFLTYFNYEAQQDKSGLPNDRFSAERPEGSISTLTIQRTEQRDSAMYRCASSHDGTSGSRSYEQYFGPGTRLTVT.

This clonotype was seen more than once but under ten times. The rearrangement joins TRBV6-2 or TRBV6-3 to TRBJ1-6; D might be TRBD1 (5 bases). This CDR3 has 17 residues. CDR1 is MNHEY, CDR2 SVGEGT, per germline. The V end was cut by 2 bases, the J end by 0 bases, with 11 bases between. CDR3 residues: CASSYRGQSSYNSPLHF. In DNA form, the CDR3 reads TGTGCCAGCAGTTACAGGGGTCAGAGCTCCTATAATTCACCCCTCCACTTT.

This chain uses TRBV6-5 with TRBJ2-2; D call uncertain. CDR1 is MNHEY and CDR2 is SVGAGI in the germline V gene. This CDR3 has 16 residues. Between the trimmed V and J ends, which lost 0 bases and 1 base, there was a span of 9 bases. The CDR3 nucleotides read TGTGCCAGCAGTTACTCGAGGTCAGAGAACACCGGGGAGCTGTTTTTT. Translation gives CASSYSRSENTGELFF.

The chain combines TRBV20-1 with TRBJ1-4; D ambiguous. Germline assignment: CDR1 DFQATT and CDR2 SNEGSKA (reference sequence). Trimming cost V 5 bases and J 7 bases, with 17 bases left between them. The CDR3 runs to 14 residues. DNA of the CDR3: TGCAGTGCTTCACCGGCTAGCCGGGGTGAAAAACTGTTTTTT. Translation: CSASPASRGEKLFF.

This clonotype has a count of ten or more. V gene TRBV6-5 combines with J gene TRBJ1-5; a weak D match, TRBD1 (5 bases). Trimming removed 0 bases from V and 2 bases from J, with 8 bases in between. From germline, CDR1 is MNHEY and CDR2 SVGAGI. This CDR3 spans 15 amino acids. CDR3 coding DNA: TGTGCCAGCAGTTACTCTTGGGGCGGCAATCAGCCCCAGCATTTT. It translates to CASSYSWGGNQPQHF.

This clonotype was observed a handful of times. The rearrangement uses TRBV6-2 or TRBV6-3 and TRBJ2-3; 7 nucleotides line up with TRBD2. CDR3 size: 15 residues. CDR1 and CDR2 from the germline V gene are MNHEY and SVGEGT. Trimming cost V 2 bases and J 4 bases; bases outside gene matches: 6. The CDR3 sequence: CASSYPAGVSDTQYF. The CDR3 coding sequence is TGTGCCAGCAGTTACCCGGCGGGAGTGTCAGATACGCAGTATTTT.

V and J are TRBV5-5 and TRBJ1-5; 9 positions agree with TRBD1. The CDR3 has 15 residues. The trim removed 4 bases at V and 4 bases at J, leaving 6 bases unmatched. Germline V gives CDR1 SGHKS, CDR2 YYEKEE (reference sequence). CDR3 sequence: CASSSLGTGNQPQHF. The CDR3 DNA reads as TGTGCCAGCAGCAGCTTGGGGACAGGGAATCAGCCCCAGCATTTT.

This clonotype was seen only a few times. The genes are TRBV28 and TRBJ2-1, with D perhaps TRBD1 (6 bases). Germline V gene sequence: CDR1 MDHEN, CDR2 SYDVKM. The CDR3 has 14 residues. The V gene lost 5 bases and the J gene lost 5 bases, with 13 bases spanning the gap. CDR3 sequence: CASSNYRDNNEQFF. The CDR3 bases are TGTGCCAGCAGTAACTACAGGGATAACAATGAGCAGTTCTTC.

This chain links TRBV6-1 with TRBJ1-5; 9 bases are shared with TRBD1. From germline, CDR1 is MNHNS and CDR2 SASEGT. CDR3 size: 14 residues. V gave up 10 bases and J gave up 5 bases; unmatched junction bases: 9. The CDR3 DNA is TGTGCCACTACAGGGGGCGCGGAGCATCAGCCCCAGCATTTT. It encodes CATTGGAEHQPQHF.

This clonotype was counted many times. The rearrangement joins TRBV7-3 to TRBJ2-2; tentatively, D is TRBD2 (6 bases). CDR1 and CDR2 (germline): SGHTA, FQGTGA. There are 14 residues in the CDR3. Trimming took 4 bases from V and 5 from J, leaving 11 bases between them. The CDR3 nucleotides read TGTGCCAGCAGCTCCCCGACTAGGACCGGGGAGCTGTTTTTT. It encodes CASSSPTRTGELFF.

This clonotype was recorded at least ten times. The V call is TRBV6-2 or TRBV6-3, the J call TRBJ2-5; D is unresolved. The germline gives CDR1 MNHEY, CDR2 SVGEGT. The CDR3 has 11 amino acids. V gave up 7 bases and J gave up 6 bases, with 9 bases separating them. The CDR3 protein is CASTNKKTQYF. The DNA of the CDR3 is TGTGCCAGCACCAACAAAAAGACCCAGTACTTC.

In its sample, this clonotype was seen many times. V gene TRBV3-1 combines with J gene TRBJ2-1; no clear D. The CDR3 runs to 13 residues. Germline V lookup: CDR1 LGHDT, CDR2 YNNKEL (reference sequence). V lost 1 base and J lost 7, with 8 bases in between. The CDR3 is CASSQASGNEQFF. CDR3 coding DNA: TGTGCCAGCAGCCAAGCGTCTGGAAATGAGCAGTTCTTC.

This clonotype was picked up many times. The chain couples TRBV19 to TRBJ2-2, with TRBD2 identical over 11 bases. Germline V CDR1 and CDR2: LNHDA, SQIVND (reference sequence). This CDR3 contains 17 residues. V lost 4 bases and J lost 1; bases outside the gene matches: 5. The CDR3 here is CASSNQGTSGNTGELFF. In DNA, the CDR3 is TGTGCCAGTAGTAACCAAGGGACTAGCGGGAACACCGGGGAGCTGTTTTTT.

This clonotype has a count of ten or more. The J gene is TRBJ1-1, the V gene TRBV6-1, with 7 bases lining up with TRBD1. This CDR3 spans 14 amino acids. The trim removed 10 bases at V and 2 bases at J, leaving 10 bases unmatched. Germline loops: CDR1 MNHNS, CDR2 SASEGT. The chain's CDR3 is CANKKTGENTEAFF. CDR3 bases: TGTGCCAACAAAAAAACAGGGGAAAACACTGAAGCTTTCTTT.

By share, this clonotype counts as medium-sized (0.01 to 0.1%). Written as DNA, the CDR3 is TGCAGTGCTAGAGCAGGGGTGTCCGAGCAGTACTTC. Protein: CSARAGVSEQYF. The chain employs TRBV20-1 and TRBJ2-7; TRBD1 is a possible D gene (6 bases). In germline, CDR1 is DFQATT, CDR2 SNEGSKA (reference sequence). V lost 1 base, J lost 6 bases, and 10 bases lay in between. This CDR3 is built from 12 residues.

This rearrangement joins TRBV9 to TRBJ2-1, with 10 positions matching TRBD2. Per germline, CDR1 SGDLS and CDR2 YYNGEE. V shed 0 bases, J shed 0 bases, and the junction held 6 bases outside the gene matches. The CDR3 loop spans 18 amino acids. CDR3 loop: CASSVEGASGSSYNEQFF. The CDR3 bases are TGTGCCAGCAGCGTAGAGGGGGCTAGCGGGAGCTCCTACAATGAGCAGTTCTTC.

The chain combines TRBV5-4 with TRBJ1-2; no reliable D call. The V and J ends lost 0 bases and 2 bases respectively, with 11 bases between them. The CDR3 has 15 residues. In germline, CDR1 is SGHNT, CDR2 YYREEE (reference sequence). Written as DNA, the CDR3 is TGTGCCAGCAGCTTGGGTGGCCAGCTCAACTATGGCTACACCTTC. This sequence encodes CASSLGGQLNYGYTF.

The V gene is TRBV5-1, the J gene TRBJ1-3, with D perhaps matching TRBD1 (5 bases). This CDR3 spans 16 amino acids. V lost 5 bases to trimming and J lost 0 bases, with 15 bases between them. Germline V gene lookup returns CDR1 SGHRS and CDR2 YFSETQ. The DNA of the CDR3 is TGCGCCAGCAGGCCCCAGGGAGGGAGCTCTGGAAACACCATATATTTT. This translates into CASRPQGGSSGNTIYF.

This clonotype was seen ten or more times. The chain recombines TRBV27 with TRBJ2-7; a possible D gene is TRBD2 (5 bases). Between the trimmed V and J ends, which lost 5 bases and 4 bases, there was a span of 12 bases. Germline V gene sequence: CDR1 MNHEY, CDR2 SMNVEV (reference sequence). CDR3 size: 13 residues. As DNA, the CDR3 is TGTGCCAGCAGTCCGGAACCGGGGTACGAGCAGTACTTC. This gives the protein CASSPEPGYEQYF.

This clonotype was seen repeatedly, ten times or more. The V call is TRBV10-3, the J call TRBJ2-2; TRBD2 aligns across 10 bases. CDR1 and CDR2 (germline): ENHRY, SYGVKD. V lost 3 bases and J lost 4; bases outside the gene matches: 5. The CDR3 contains 16 residues. CDR3 region: CAISETSGRATGELFF. As DNA, the CDR3 is TGTGCCATCAGTGAAACAAGCGGGAGGGCCACCGGGGAGCTGTTTTTT.